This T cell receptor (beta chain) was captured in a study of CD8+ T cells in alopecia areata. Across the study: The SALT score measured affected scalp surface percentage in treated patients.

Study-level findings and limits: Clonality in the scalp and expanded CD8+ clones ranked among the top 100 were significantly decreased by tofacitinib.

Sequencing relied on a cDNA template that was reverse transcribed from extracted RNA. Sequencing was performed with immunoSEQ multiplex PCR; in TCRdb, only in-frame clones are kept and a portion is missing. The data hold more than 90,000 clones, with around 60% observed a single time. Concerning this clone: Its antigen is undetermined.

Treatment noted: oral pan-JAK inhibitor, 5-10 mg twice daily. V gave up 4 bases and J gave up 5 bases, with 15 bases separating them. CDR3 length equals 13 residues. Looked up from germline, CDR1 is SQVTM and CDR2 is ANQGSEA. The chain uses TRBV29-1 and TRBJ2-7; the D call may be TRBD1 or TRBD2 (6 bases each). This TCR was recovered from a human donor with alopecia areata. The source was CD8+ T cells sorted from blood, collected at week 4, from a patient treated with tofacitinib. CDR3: CSVGGMGGNEQYF. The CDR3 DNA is TGCAGCGTTGGAGGCATGGGGGGCAACGAGCAGTACTTC.